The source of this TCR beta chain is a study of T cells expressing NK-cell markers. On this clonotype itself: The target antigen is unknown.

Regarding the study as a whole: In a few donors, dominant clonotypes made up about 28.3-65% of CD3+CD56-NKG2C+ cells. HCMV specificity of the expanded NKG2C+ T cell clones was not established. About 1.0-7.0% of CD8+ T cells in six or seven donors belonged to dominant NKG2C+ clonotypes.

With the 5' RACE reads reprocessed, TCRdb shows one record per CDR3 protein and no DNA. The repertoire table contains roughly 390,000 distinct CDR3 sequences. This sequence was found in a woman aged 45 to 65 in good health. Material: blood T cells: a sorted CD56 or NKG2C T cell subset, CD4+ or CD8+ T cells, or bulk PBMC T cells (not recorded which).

The CDR3 is CASSVGGGGSYNEQFF. The chain has TRBV9 and TRBJ2-1; as DNA is missing, the TRBD1 call by TCRdb cannot be tested. CDR1 is SGDLS and CDR2 is YYNGEE in the germline V gene. The CDR3 length is 16 residues.